This record looks at one T cell receptor beta chain sequence and its context. Original analysis: Cell counts per sample came from amplifying reference gene primers. Data came from immunoSEQ multiplex PCR; TCRdb stores just in-frame clones and leaves some out. The DNA gave D and trimming, while V, J and clone size come from that table. The sample yields over 200,000 clones, about 90% seen once. Germline CDR1 and CDR2: SGHNT and YENEEA. Trimming cost V 1 base and J 9 bases, with 19 bases left between them. The CDR3 consists of 16 residues. This sample was taken from a study of blood T cell repertoires in COVID-19. Looking at the study overall: The United States, Italy and Spain provided the acute and convalescent COVID-19 samples. The analysed material was cDNA or gDNA that came from T cells, B-cell-depleted T cells, or PBMCs.

The sequenced sample consisted of peripheral blood. The source of this sequence is a man aged 40-55 years with active or convalescent COVID-19. The rearrangement joins TRBV11-3 to TRBJ2-1; D might be TRBD2 (7 bases). Written as DNA, the CDR3 is TGTGCCAGCAGCTTAGGTCTCGGGGGGCCGGGAGTTGAGCAGTTCTTC. Translating it yields CASSLGLGGPGVEQFF. The entire variable domain, with the rest obtained from reference TRBV11-3 and TRBJ2-1, is as follows: EAGVVQSPRYKIIEKKQPVAFWCNPISGHNTLYWYLQNLGQGPELLIRYENEEAVDDSQLPKDRFSAERLKGVDSTLKIQPAELGDSAVYLCASSLGLGGPGVEQFFGPGTRLTVL.